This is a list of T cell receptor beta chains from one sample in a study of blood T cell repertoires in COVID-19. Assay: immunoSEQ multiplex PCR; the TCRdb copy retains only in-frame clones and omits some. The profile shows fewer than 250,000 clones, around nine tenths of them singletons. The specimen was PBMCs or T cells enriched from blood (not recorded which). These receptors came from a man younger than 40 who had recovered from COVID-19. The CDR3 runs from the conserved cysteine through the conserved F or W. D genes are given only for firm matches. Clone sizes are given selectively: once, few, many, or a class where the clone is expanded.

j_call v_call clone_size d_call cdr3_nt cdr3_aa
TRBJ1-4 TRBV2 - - TGTGCCAGCAGCCGGGACAACGGGGTCGAAAAACTGTTTTTT CASSRDNGVEKLFF
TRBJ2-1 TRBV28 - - TGTGCCAGCAGTCCCAGGGTAGGATCCTACAATGAGCAGTTCTTC CASSPRVGSYNEQFF
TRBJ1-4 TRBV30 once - TGTGCCTGTTCCGGAAACGGGAATGAAAAACTGTTTTTT CACSGNGNEKLFF
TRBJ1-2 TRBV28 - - TGTGCCAGCAGGGTACGGGACTATGGCTACACCTTC CASRVRDYGYTF
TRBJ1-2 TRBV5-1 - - TGCGCCAGCAGCTTAATACAGGGAGAGGATGGCTACACCTTC CASSLIQGEDGYTF
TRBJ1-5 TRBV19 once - TGTGCCAGTAACCGACAGTTTTCCGTAAGCAATCAGCCCCAGCATTTT CASNRQFSVSNQPQHF
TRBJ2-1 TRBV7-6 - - TGTGCCAGCAGCTTAGCAGCAGGGCTTGGTGAGCAGTTCTTC CASSLAAGLGEQFF
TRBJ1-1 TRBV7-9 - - TGTGCCAGCAGCTTTTTGGTGGCCACTGAAGCTTTCTTT CASSFLVATEAFF
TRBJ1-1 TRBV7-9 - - TGTGCCAGCAGCTTTAGGACTGGGTGGAACACTGAAGCTTTCTTT CASSFRTGWNTEAFF
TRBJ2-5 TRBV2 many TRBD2 TGTGCCAGCAACCGACTAGCGGGGGGGCAAGAGACCCAGTACTTC CASNRLAGGQETQYF
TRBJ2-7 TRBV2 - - TGTGCCAGCAGTGAGACTGTCTCCTACGAGCAGTACTTC CASSETVSYEQYF
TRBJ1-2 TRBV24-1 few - TGTGCCACCAGTGAGGTGGCGGGAGGCTACACCTTC CATSEVAGGYTF
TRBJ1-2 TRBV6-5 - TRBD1 TGTGCCAGCAGACCTGGACAGGTTCCTAACTATGGCTACACCTTC CASRPGQVPNYGYTF
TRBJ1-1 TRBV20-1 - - TGCAGTGCTAGCCCCGGCACTGAAGCTTTCTTT CSASPGTEAFF
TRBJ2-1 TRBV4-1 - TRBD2 TGCGCCAGCAGCCCCCAGACTAGCGAGAGCTCCTACAATGAGCAGTTCTTC CASSPQTSESSYNEQFF
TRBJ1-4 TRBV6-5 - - TGTGCCAGCAGTAGGAGACAGGTGGTTGTTGAAAAACTGTTTTTT CASSRRQVVVEKLFF
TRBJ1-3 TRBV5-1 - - TGCGCCAGCAGCCAAGCGGGAGGGTCCGGAAACACCATATATTTT CASSQAGGSGNTIYF
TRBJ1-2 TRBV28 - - TGTGCCAGCAGCTTGGGTGGGGGGAGAGGATATGGCTACACCTTC CASSLGGGRGYGYTF
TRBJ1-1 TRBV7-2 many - TGTGCCAGCAGCCCTTGGGGGGGGAACACTGAAGCTTTCTTT CASSPWGGNTEAFF
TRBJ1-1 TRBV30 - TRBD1 TGTGCCTGGAGTTCGACAGGGGTAGCTTTCTTT CAWSSTGVAFF
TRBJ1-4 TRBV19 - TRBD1 TGTGCCAGTAGTCCAGAAGACAGGGGCGGTGAAAAACTGTTTTTT CASSPEDRGGEKLFF
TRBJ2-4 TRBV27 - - TGTGCCAGCAGTTTAGCCTGGTTTGCAGGATCGGCCAAAAACATTCAGTACTTC CASSLAWFAGSAKNIQYF
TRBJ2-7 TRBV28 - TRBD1 TGTGCCAGCAGTTTAGGGACAGGGTATAGCTCCTACGAGCAGTACTTC CASSLGTGYSSYEQYF